Shown below are 20 T cell receptor beta chains from a single sample sequenced in a study of cytomegalovirus exposure and HLA in healthy donors. The primer mix had 60 Vbeta and 13 Jbeta primers. Assay: immunoSEQ multiplex PCR; the TCRdb copy retains only in-frame clones and omits some. Of 210,000 or so clones in the sample, roughly 88% were seen once. The sequenced material came from PBMCs. The receptors were sampled from a boy under 10 years old in good health and CMV-seronegative.

This clone turned up a few times. The J gene is TRBJ1-1, the V gene TRBV9; perhaps TRBD1 as D (5 bases). Germline V gene sequence: CDR1 SGDLS, CDR2 YYNGEE. V was pared by 4 bases and J by 2 bases, with 15 bases between. This CDR3 comprises 15 residues. This CDR3 is CASSPIAGLNTEAFF. The CDR3 region has the DNA TGTGCCAGCAGCCCCATTGCAGGGCTCAACACTGAAGCTTTCTTT.

V gene TRBV4-1 combines with J gene TRBJ2-1; the match to TRBD2 covers 7 bases. The length of the CDR3 is 14 residues. Losses at the gene ends were 3 bases for V and 6 bases for J; bases not matched to a gene: 5. CDR1 is MGHRA, CDR2 YSYEKL, per germline. Here the CDR3 DNA reads TGCGCCAGCAGCCAGGGGGGGACTCCCAATGAGCAGTTCTTC. Translation: CASSQGGTPNEQFF.

The chain employs TRBV2 and TRBJ2-5; 7 nucleotides agree with TRBD1. The DNA end is a closer match to TRBJ2-7, so the J assignment may be wrong. This CDR3 has 13 amino acids. Germline V gene lookup returns CDR1 SNHLY and CDR2 FYNNEI. This chain's CDR3 is CASSRTGEYEQYF. CDR3 in DNA: TGTGCCAGCAGTAGGACAGGTGAATACGAGCAGTACTTC.

V usage is TRBV19 and J usage is TRBJ2-3, with 13 bases that match TRBD2. Germline lookup yields CDR1 LNHDA and CDR2 SQIVND (reference sequence). The CDR3 is 17 amino acids. Trimming cost V 3 bases and J 3 bases; bases outside gene matches: 6. The CDR3 is CASSILTSGGPTDTQYF. As DNA, the CDR3 is TGTGCCAGTAGTATCTTGACTAGCGGGGGGCCAACAGATACGCAGTATTTT.

The CDR3 coding sequence is TGCGCCAGCAGTGAGTCGACAGGGAATTCACCCCTCCACTTT. Encoded protein: CASSESTGNSPLHF. The rearrangement links TRBV10-1 to TRBJ1-6; 7 nucleotides align to TRBD1. CDR1 is WNHNN, CDR2 SYGVQD, per germline (reference sequence). J gave up 7 bases and V 0 bases, and 0 bases lay outside the gene matches. This CDR3 comprises 14 residues.

The chain is built from TRBV19 and TRBJ2-3, with TRBD1 matching 10 bases. CDR3 length: 16 residues. J was trimmed by 5 bases and V by 5 bases; bases with no gene match: 10. Per germline, CDR1 LNHDA and CDR2 SQIVND (reference sequence). Here the CDR3 DNA reads TGTGCCAGTAGTCACCTACGACAGGGGGCGGTAGATACGCAGTATTTT. Residues: CASSHLRQGAVDTQYF.

The CDR3, as DNA: TGTGCCAGCAGCCACCGACTAGCGGGAGGCACAGATACGCAGTATTTT. It is translated as CASSHRLAGGTDTQYF. V usage is TRBV7-6 and J usage is TRBJ2-3; 12 nucleotides agree with TRBD2. V gave up 5 bases and J gave up 1 base; unmatched junction bases: 4. The CDR3 is 16 amino acids. From germline, CDR1 is SGHVS and CDR2 FNYEAQ.

The chain carries TRBV27 and TRBJ2-7; 8 bases line up with TRBD1. Germline lookup yields CDR1 MNHEY and CDR2 SMNVEV (reference sequence). With 5 bases clipped from V and 2 bases from J, the junction kept 8 bases outside the gene matches. The CDR3 totals 15 residues. The CDR3 nucleotides read TGTGCCAGCAGTATCCGGGACAGGCGACCCTACGAGCAGTACTTC. Amino acid sequence: CASSIRDRRPYEQYF.

The chain carries TRBV11-3 and TRBJ2-2, with 8 bases that match TRBD1. Germline lookup yields CDR1 SGHNT and CDR2 YENEEA. The V and J ends lost 5 bases and 6 bases, in that order; junction bases with no gene match: 5. This CDR3 region has 14 residues. Written as DNA, the CDR3 is TGTGCCAGCAGCCCGGACAGGGAGGCCGGGGAGCTGTTTTTT. Translated: CASSPDREAGELFF.

The chain employs TRBV5-6 and TRBJ1-1, with D perhaps TRBD1 (5 bases). The CDR3 consists of 13 residues. The V end lost 4 bases, the J end lost 5 bases, and 12 bases lay between the germline ends. Germline V gene data show CDR1 as SGHDT and CDR2 as YYEEEE. The CDR3 region is CASSPNGGTEAFF. CDR3 in DNA: TGTGCCAGCAGCCCCAATGGGGGGACTGAAGCTTTCTTT.

This clone was counted once. This sequence joins TRBV15 and TRBJ2-4; tentative D call: TRBD1 (5 bases). Germline V gene lookup returns CDR1 LNHNV and CDR2 YYDKDF (reference sequence). CDR3 size: 15 residues. Trimming removed 0 bases from V and 8 bases from J, with 14 bases in between. The CDR3 is CATSRDPSRDDIQYF. In nucleotides, the CDR3 is TGTGCCACCAGCAGAGATCCTTCCAGGGATGACATTCAGTACTTC.

This clone was recorded a few times. The J gene is TRBJ1-1, the V gene TRBV27, with 7 bases fitting TRBD1. This CDR3 region has 15 residues. CDR1 is MNHEY and CDR2 is SMNVEV in the germline V gene (reference sequence). Trimming at V came to 5 bases and at J to 4 bases, leaving 10 bases not matched to a gene. The CDR3: CASSTEQGSLTEAFF. The CDR3 region has the DNA TGTGCCAGCAGTACCGAACAGGGGAGCCTCACTGAAGCTTTCTTT.

The chain couples TRBV9 to TRBJ2-5; D possibly corresponds to TRBD2 (6 bases). CDR1 SGDLS and CDR2 YYNGEE come from the germline V gene. The CDR3 is made up of 14 amino acids. V lost 0 bases to trimming and J lost 5 bases, with 11 bases between them. For the CDR3, the DNA is TGTGCCAGCAGCGTAGAAGGGCTAGCGGAGACCCAGTACTTC. Its protein is CASSVEGLAETQYF.

The chain employs TRBV7-8 and TRBJ2-1; no clear D gene. CDR1 and CDR2 from the germline V gene are SGHVS and FQNEAQ. The CDR3 contains 13 residues. The germline V and J ends were trimmed by 4 bases and 2 bases, with 6 bases remaining between them. The CDR3, as DNA: TGTGCCAGCAGCTACACACCCTACAATGAGCAGTTCTTC. Protein sequence: CASSYTPYNEQFF. Full variable domain (missing parts from reference TRBV7-8 and TRBJ2-1): GAGVSQSPRYKVAKRGQDVALRCDPISGHVSLFWYQQALGQGPEFLTYFQNEAQLDKSGLPSDRFFAERPEGSVSTLKIQRTQQEDSAVYLCASSYTPYNEQFFGPGTRLTVL.

The V gene is TRBV9, the J gene TRBJ1-6; maybe TRBD1 (6 bases). This CDR3 contains 14 residues. With 0 bases removed from V and 6 bases from J, the gap between germline ends came to 7 bases. Germline values: CDR1 SGDLS, CDR2 YYNGEE. CDR3 coding DNA: TGTGCCAGCAGCGTAGGAGGGGGTAATTCACCCCTCCACTTT. It yields the protein CASSVGGGNSPLHF.

This chain uses TRBV21-1 with TRBJ1-2; the table's TRBD1 call for D was not verified on the DNA. TRBV21-1 is a pseudogene. CDR3 length equals 15 residues. The DNA of the CDR3 is TGTGCCAGCAGCCTAGACGGCAGGGTGAACTATGGCTACACCTTC. This encodes CASSLDGRVNYGYTF.

This clone was found a few times. The chain carries TRBV7-9 and TRBJ1-5; TRBD1 matches 7 bases. With V trimmed by 5 bases and J by 4 bases, 11 bases remained unmatched. Germline V gene data show CDR1 as SEHNR and CDR2 as FQNEAQ (reference sequence). The CDR3 loop spans 16 amino acids. CDR3 nucleotide sequence: TGTGCCAGCAGCGCAGCCGTGCAGGGGGGTAATCAGCCCCAGCATTTT. It specifies CASSAAVQGGNQPQHF.

V and J are TRBV5-4 and TRBJ1-4, with unresolved D. V dropped 1 base and J dropped 7 bases, with 11 bases sitting between them. From germline, CDR1 is SGHNT and CDR2 YYREEE (reference sequence). The CDR3 spans 14 residues. CDR3 amino acids: CASSLRGDSEKLFF. The CDR3 nucleotides read TGTGCCAGCAGCTTGAGAGGCGATAGTGAAAAACTGTTTTTT.

This sequence joins TRBV6-5 and TRBJ2-1; D may be TRBD2 (6 bases). CDR1 and CDR2 (germline): MNHEY, SVGAGI. This CDR3 comprises 13 residues. The V gene lost 2 bases and the J gene lost 9 bases, with 11 bases spanning the gap. The CDR3 here is CASSYPGVSEQFF. The CDR3 nucleotides are TGTGCCAGCAGTTACCCGGGAGTTAGTGAGCAGTTCTTC.

This chain joins TRBV18 and TRBJ1-5; D ambiguous. The CDR3 spans 13 residues. Germline V CDR1 and CDR2: KGHSH, LQKENI. Trimming pared 3 bases from V and 4 bases from J, leaving 7 bases between. The CDR3 loop reads CASSPSKNQPQHF. The CDR3 DNA reads as TGTGCCAGCTCACCCTCTAAGAATCAGCCCCAGCATTTT.